These T cell receptor beta chains were read from a single sample in a study of T cells in Graves' hyperthyroidism and ophthalmopathy. TCRdb called the multiplex PCR reads again in MiXCR, with one record for every CDR3 protein. The sample includes 550,000 to 600,000 distinct CDR3 sequences, 46% of them seen just once. The sample taken for sequencing was peripheral blood or thyroid tissue (not recorded which). The source of these receptors is an adult woman with Graves' disease, either hyperthyroidism or ophthalmopathy (not recorded which). Each CDR3 is given without its conserved first and last residue. The order of the fields is J gene, V gene, CDR3 protein.

TRBJ1-2 | TRBV19 | ASTTGVYGYT
TRBJ1-2 | TRBV15 | ATSSPGQRNYGYT
TRBJ1-2 | TRBV24-1 | ATSDLLGYGYT
TRBJ1-1 | TRBV30 | AWSAGQGSTEAF
TRBJ2-7 | TRBV29-1 | SVSDRGHSYEQY
TRBJ2-5 | TRBV7-3 | ASSLAGSPQETQY
TRBJ2-2 | TRBV12-3/TRBV12-4 | ASRRGSGELF
TRBJ2-5 | TRBV7-9 | ASGVSNQPQY
TRBJ2-5 | TRBV20-1 | SARGPMKRETQY
TRBJ2-5 | TRBV20-1 | SARVSGSDQETQY
TRBJ2-5 | TRBV11-2 | ASSSRLAGAGETQY
TRBJ2-7 | TRBV6-5 | ASSYSDRGYPEQY
TRBJ2-7 | TRBV7-8 | ASSLDGSSFYEQY
TRBJ1-2 | TRBV2 | ASSELGGQGGYT
TRBJ2-7 | TRBV28 | ASSHLVRVEQY
TRBJ2-7 | TRBV20-1 | SARVPSTGLALAQY
TRBJ1-5 | TRBV15 | ATSRGGHQPQH
TRBJ2-5 | TRBV7-9 | ASSLRGDQPQY
TRBJ1-4 | TRBV11-2 | ASSLAGYDEKLF
TRBJ1-2 | TRBV4-1 | ASSQGQGLGYGYT
TRBJ1-6 | TRBV20-1 | SANTGEGSPLH
TRBJ1-1 | TRBV10-3 | AIATGGSTEAF
TRBJ2-5 | TRBV6-1 | ASSARDRVFQPQY
TRBJ2-7 | TRBV5-1 | ASSPQPSRDEQY
TRBJ1-2 | TRBV7-8 | ASSARPTKPAINYGYT
TRBJ1-1 | TRBV7-2 | ASSLQGRMNTEAF
TRBJ1-5 | TRBV28 | ASSPIGRQGNQPQH
TRBJ1-6 | TRBV25-1 | ASRGAGPPAANSPLH
TRBJ2-6 | TRBV7-9 | ASSYSSAPSGANVLT
TRBJ2-7 | TRBV9 | ASSLNRDGYEQY
TRBJ1-1 | TRBV2 | ASSYLTGRTEAF
TRBJ1-1 | TRBV2 | ASTDSRDTEAF
TRBJ1-5 | TRBV16 | ASRQGASNQPQH
TRBJ1-1 | TRBV29-1 | SVVGVLLMNTEAF
TRBJ1-4 | TRBV10-2 | ASSRGENEKLF